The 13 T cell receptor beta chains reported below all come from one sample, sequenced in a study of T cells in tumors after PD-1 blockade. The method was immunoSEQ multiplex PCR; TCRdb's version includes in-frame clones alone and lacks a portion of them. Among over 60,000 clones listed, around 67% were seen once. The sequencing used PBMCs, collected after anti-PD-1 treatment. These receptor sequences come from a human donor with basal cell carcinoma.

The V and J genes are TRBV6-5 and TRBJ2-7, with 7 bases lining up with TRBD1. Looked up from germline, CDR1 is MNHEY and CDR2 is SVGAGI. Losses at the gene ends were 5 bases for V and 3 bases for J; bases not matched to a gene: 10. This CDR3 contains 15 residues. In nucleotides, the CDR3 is TGTGCCAGCAGTCCTTTTGGACAGGAATACTACGAGCAGTACTTC. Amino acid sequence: CASSPFGQEYYEQYF.

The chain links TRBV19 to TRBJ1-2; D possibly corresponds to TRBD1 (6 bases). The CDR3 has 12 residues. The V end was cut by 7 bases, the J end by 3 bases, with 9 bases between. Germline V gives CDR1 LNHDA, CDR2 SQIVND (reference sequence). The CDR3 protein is CASIGGHYGYTF. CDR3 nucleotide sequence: TGTGCCAGTATCGGGGGGCACTATGGCTACACCTTC.

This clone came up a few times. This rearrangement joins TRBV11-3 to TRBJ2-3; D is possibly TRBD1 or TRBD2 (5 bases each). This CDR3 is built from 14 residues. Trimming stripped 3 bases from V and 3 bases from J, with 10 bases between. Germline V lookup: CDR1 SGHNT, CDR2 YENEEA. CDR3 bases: TGTGCCAGCAGCTTGGGGGTTTTAACAGATACGCAGTATTTT. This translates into CASSLGVLTDTQYF.

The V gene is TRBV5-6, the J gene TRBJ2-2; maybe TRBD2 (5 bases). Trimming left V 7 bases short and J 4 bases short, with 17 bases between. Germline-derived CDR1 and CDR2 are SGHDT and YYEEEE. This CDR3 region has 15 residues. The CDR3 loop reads CASGRGERLTGELFF. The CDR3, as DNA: TGTGCCAGCGGCCGGGGTGAGCGACTCACCGGGGAGCTGTTTTTT.

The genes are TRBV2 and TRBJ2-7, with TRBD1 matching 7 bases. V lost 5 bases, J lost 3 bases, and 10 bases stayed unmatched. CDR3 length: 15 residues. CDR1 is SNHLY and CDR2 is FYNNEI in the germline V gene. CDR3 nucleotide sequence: TGTGCCAGCAGTTATTCCGGGACAGCATTCTACGAGCAGTACTTC. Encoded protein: CASSYSGTAFYEQYF. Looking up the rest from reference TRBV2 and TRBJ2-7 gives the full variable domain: EPEVTQTPSHQVTQMGQEVILRCVPISNHLYFYWYRQILGQKVEFLVSFYNNEISEKSEIFDDQFSVERPDGSNFTLKIRSTKLEDSAMYFCASSYSGTAFYEQYFGPGTRLTVT.

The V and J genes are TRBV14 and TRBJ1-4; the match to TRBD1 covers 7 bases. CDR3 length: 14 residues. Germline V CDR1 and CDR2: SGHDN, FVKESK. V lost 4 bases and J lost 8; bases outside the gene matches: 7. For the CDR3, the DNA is TGTGCCAGCAGCCGAACAGGGGCCTACGAAAAACTGTTTTTT. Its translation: CASSRTGAYEKLFF.

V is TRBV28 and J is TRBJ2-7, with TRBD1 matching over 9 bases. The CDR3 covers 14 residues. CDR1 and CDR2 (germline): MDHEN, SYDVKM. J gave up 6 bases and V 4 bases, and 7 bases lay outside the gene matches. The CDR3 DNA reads TGTGCCAGCAGTTCCCTACAGGGGGCGCTCGAGCAGTACTTC. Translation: CASSSLQGALEQYF.

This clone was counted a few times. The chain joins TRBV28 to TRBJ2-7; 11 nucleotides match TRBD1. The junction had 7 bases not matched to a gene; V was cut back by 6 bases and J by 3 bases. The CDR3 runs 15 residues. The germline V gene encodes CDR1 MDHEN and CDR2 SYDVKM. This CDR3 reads CASRSGTGGFYEQYF. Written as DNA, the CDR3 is TGTGCCAGCAGGTCCGGGACAGGGGGTTTCTACGAGCAGTACTTC.

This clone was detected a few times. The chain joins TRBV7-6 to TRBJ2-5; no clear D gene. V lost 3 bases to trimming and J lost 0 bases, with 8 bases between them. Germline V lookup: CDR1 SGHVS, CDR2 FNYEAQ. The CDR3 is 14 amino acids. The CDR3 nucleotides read TGTGCCAGCAGCTTCGTGGGGTACCAAGAGACCCAGTACTTC. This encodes CASSFVGYQETQYF.

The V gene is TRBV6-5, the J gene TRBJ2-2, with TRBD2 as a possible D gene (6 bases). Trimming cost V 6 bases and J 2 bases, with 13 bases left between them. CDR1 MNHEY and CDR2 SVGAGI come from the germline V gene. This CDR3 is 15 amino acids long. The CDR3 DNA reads TGTGCCAGCAGGGAGCGGGTCCTAAACACCGGGGAGCTGTTTTTT. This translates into CASRERVLNTGELFF.

Here the CDR3 reads CASSSRASQETQYF. The CDR3 DNA reads TGCGCCAGCAGCTCCCGGGCTAGCCAAGAGACCCAGTACTTC. The rearrangement joins TRBV4-1 to TRBJ2-5, with D uncertain. The CDR3 has 14 residues. Germline V lookup: CDR1 MGHRA, CDR2 YSYEKL. Trimming took off 5 bases at V and 1 base at J, with 11 bases between the two ends.

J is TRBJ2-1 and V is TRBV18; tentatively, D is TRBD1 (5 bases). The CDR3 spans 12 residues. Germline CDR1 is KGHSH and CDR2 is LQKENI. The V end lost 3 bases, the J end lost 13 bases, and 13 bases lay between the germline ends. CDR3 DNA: TGTGCCAGCTCACCGTCTAGTCAGGGTCAGTTCTTC. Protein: CASSPSSQGQFF.

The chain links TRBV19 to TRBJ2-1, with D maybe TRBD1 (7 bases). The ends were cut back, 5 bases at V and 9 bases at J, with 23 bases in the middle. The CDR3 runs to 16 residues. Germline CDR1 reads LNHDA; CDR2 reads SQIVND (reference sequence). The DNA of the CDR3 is TGTGCCAGTAGTTTGCTCAGGGGGACTCCCCGGGGTGAGCAGTTCTTC. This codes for CASSLLRGTPRGEQFF.